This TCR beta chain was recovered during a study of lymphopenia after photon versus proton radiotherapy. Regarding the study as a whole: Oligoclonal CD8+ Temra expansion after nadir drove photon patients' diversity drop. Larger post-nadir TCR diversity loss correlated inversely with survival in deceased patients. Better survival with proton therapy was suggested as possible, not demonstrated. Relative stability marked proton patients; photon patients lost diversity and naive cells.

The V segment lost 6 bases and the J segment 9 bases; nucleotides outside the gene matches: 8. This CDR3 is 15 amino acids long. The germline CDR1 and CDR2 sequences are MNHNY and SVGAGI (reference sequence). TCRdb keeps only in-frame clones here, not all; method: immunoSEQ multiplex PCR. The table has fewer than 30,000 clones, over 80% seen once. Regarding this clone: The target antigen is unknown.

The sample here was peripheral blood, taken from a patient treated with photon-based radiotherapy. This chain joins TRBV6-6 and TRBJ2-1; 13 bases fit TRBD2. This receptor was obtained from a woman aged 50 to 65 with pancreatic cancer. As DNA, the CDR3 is TGTGCCAGCAGACAAACTAGCGGGAGGGGAAGTGAGCAGTTCTTC. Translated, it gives CASRQTSGRGSEQFF.